This TCR beta chain was sequenced during a study of control samples from healthy donors and cancer patients (dated by TCRdb to 2018 to 2020). Note on this clone: Which antigen it targets is not known. Nothing much larger sits one base from this clone, and base qualities are not available.

To prepare the library, the immunoSEQ multiplex PCR assay was applied. TCRdb holds this immuneACCESS table with in-frame rearrangements only. Some clones are missing; in checked studies, unresolved V genes explain under half, and the rest has no known cause. In all, the sample holds approximately 70,000 clones, and roughly nine tenths of those were seen once. The ten largest clones add up to about 1.2% of the sample. The CDR3 runs 15 amino acids, cysteine and phenylalanine included. Of the read, only the CDR3 DNA is kept; its 45 bases are in frame from base 1. V sheds 3 bases and J sheds 0 bases, leaving 14 bases between their ends. For CDR1 and CDR2, the germline V gene (reference sequence) lists GTSNPN and SVGIG.

The receptor was isolated from a woman between 50 and 59 years old with colorectal cancer. Sequenced material: PBMCs. The chain is made from TRBV30 and TRBJ1-1; the D gene identity is not certain. Read as DNA, the sequence is TGTGCCTGGAGCTCACGGAGTGGGGTGAACACTGAAGCTTTCTTT. The encoded protein is CAWSSRSGVNTEAFF. The CDR3 plus the reference TRBV30 and TRBJ1-1 genes for the other parts give the full variable domain: SQTIHQWPATLVQPVGSPLSLECTVEGTSNPNLYWYRQAAGRGLQLLFYSVGIGQISSEVPQNLSASRPQDRQFILSSKKLLLSDSGFYLCAWSSRSGVNTEAFFGQGTRLTVV.